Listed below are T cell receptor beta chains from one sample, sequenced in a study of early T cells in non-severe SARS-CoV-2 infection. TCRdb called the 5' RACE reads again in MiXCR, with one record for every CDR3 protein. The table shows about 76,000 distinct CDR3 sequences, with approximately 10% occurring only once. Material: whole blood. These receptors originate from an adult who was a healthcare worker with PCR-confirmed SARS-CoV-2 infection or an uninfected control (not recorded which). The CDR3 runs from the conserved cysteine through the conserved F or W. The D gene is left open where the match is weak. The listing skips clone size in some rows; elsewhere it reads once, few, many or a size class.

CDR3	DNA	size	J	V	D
CASSDSGTQLFPEAFF	TGCGCCAGCAGCGATTCCGGGACCCAACTTTTCCCTGAAGCTTTCTTT	NA	TRBJ1-1	TRBV5-1	NA
CASSPRGGGAFEQYF	TGTGCCAGCAGCCCCCGTGGCGGGGGGGCGTTCGAGCAGTACTTC	NA	TRBJ2-7	TRBV7-2	TRBD2
CASSSGTATNEKLFF	TGTGCCAGCAGCTCCGGGACAGCAACTAATGAAAAACTGTTTTTT	few	TRBJ1-4	TRBV13	TRBD1
CASSSLRLMENEKLFF	TGTGCCAGCTCCAGCTTACGACTGATGGAGAATGAAAAACTGTTTTTT	many	TRBJ1-4	TRBV21-1	NA
CARSVAGAEAFF	TGTGCCCGCAGCGTAGCAGGGGCTGAAGCTTTCTTT	NA	TRBJ1-1	TRBV9	NA
CASSFAYEQYF	TGTGCCAGCAGCTTCGCCTACGAGCAGTACTTC	many	TRBJ2-7	TRBV2	NA
CASSRLSSYNEQFF	TGTGCCAGCAGCAGACTGAGCTCCTACAATGAGCAGTTCTTC	many	TRBJ2-1	TRBV27	NA
CASSYSQGGYTF	TGTGCCAGCAGTTACTCGCAGGGCGGCTACACCTTC	many	TRBJ1-2	TRBV6-5	NA
CASSLAWRGAGELFF	TGTGCCAGCAGCTTAGCGTGGCGGGGGGCCGGGGAGCTGTTTTTT	few	TRBJ2-2	TRBV7-2	TRBD2
CAWSMWTEETQYF	TGTGCCTGGAGTATGTGGACAGAAGAGACCCAGTACTTC	NA	TRBJ2-5	TRBV30	NA
CASSFSMARQETQYF	TGTGCCAGCAGTTTCTCCATGGCGAGACAAGAGACCCAGTACTTC	many	TRBJ2-5	TRBV12-3/TRBV12-4	NA
CASIQLTGTSGHEQFF	TGTGCCAGCATCCAGCTTACAGGGACTAGCGGGCATGAGCAGTTCTTC	NA	TRBJ2-1	TRBV5-4	TRBD2
CASTPVGRYNEQFF	TGTGCCAGTACCCCCGTAGGGAGATACAATGAGCAGTTCTTC	many	TRBJ2-1	TRBV19	NA
CSARATGFHEQYF	TGCAGTGCTAGAGCTACAGGGTTCCACGAGCAGTACTTC	many	TRBJ2-7	TRBV20-1	NA
CASSEVPGQGAYEQYF	TGTGCCAGCAGTGAAGTTCCGGGACAGGGGGCGTACGAGCAGTACTTC	NA	TRBJ2-7	TRBV2	TRBD1
CASGPRSGGGETQYF	TGTGCCAGCGGCCCACGTAGCGGGGGGGGAGAGACCCAGTACTTC	many	TRBJ2-5	TRBV2	TRBD2
CASGLAQTSTDTQYF	TGTGCTAGTGGTTTGGCCCAGACTAGCACAGATACGCAGTATTTT	many	TRBJ2-3	TRBV12-5	NA
CASTNLQRRVSGAFF	TGTGCCAGCACCAACCTACAGCGGAGGGTGTCGGGAGCTTTCTTT	few	TRBJ1-1	TRBV5-6	NA
CSVVGFGDSHYGYTF	TGCAGCGTTGTGGGATTCGGGGATTCCCACTATGGCTACACCTTC	few	TRBJ1-2	TRBV29-1	NA
CAWMAGRTEAFF	TGTGCCTGGATGGCGGGTCGTACTGAAGCTTTCTTT	many	TRBJ1-1	TRBV30	NA
CASSGLADNTQYF	TGTGCCAGCAGTGGACTAGCGGATAATACGCAGTATTTT	many	TRBJ2-3	TRBV6-4	TRBD2
CASSFGGANEKLFF	TGTGCCAGCAGCTTCGGGGGGGCTAATGAAAAACTGTTTTTT	NA	TRBJ1-4	TRBV5-4	NA
CASTATGRGTEAFF	TGTGCCAGCACCGCCACAGGACGGGGGACTGAAGCTTTCTTT	NA	TRBJ1-1	TRBV12-3/TRBV12-4	NA
CASSLKGAGSYNSPLHF	TGTGCCAGCAGTTTAAAAGGGGCTGGTTCCTATAATTCACCCCTCCACTTT	few	TRBJ1-6	TRBV12-3/TRBV12-4	NA
CVSSLGQGRNEQYF	TGTGTCAGCAGCCTCGGACAGGGGAGGAACGAGCAGTACTTC	NA	TRBJ2-7	TRBV7-9	TRBD1
CASSLRTGNSPLHF	TGTGCCAGCAGCCTACGGACAGGGAATTCACCCCTCCACTTT	many	TRBJ1-6	TRBV14	TRBD1
CANTRGDTQYF	TGTGCCAACACCAGGGGAGATACGCAGTATTTT	few	TRBJ2-3	TRBV6-2/TRBV6-3	NA
CAISDPTGGTEKLFF	TGTGCCATCAGTGACCCGACAGGAGGGACTGAAAAACTGTTTTTT	many	TRBJ1-4	TRBV10-3	NA
CASSLADTSLYGYTF	TGTGCCAGCAGCTTAGCGGACACTTCCCTCTATGGCTACACCTTC	few	TRBJ1-2	TRBV7-9	NA
CASSQEATAYGYTF	TGTGCCAGCAGCCAAGAGGCCACTGCCTATGGCTACACCTTC	NA	TRBJ1-2	TRBV3-1	NA
CASSKVDGREGYIQYF	TGTGCCAGCAGCAAAGTGGATGGGAGGGAGGGATACATTCAGTACTTC	NA	TRBJ2-4	TRBV21-1	NA
CASRMTGGNGYF	TGTGCCAGCAGGATGACAGGGGGTAACGGTTACTTC	NA	TRBJ2-5	TRBV12-3/TRBV12-4	TRBD1
CASSPWRAANTEAFF	TGTGCCAGCAGCCCATGGAGGGCCGCGAACACTGAAGCTTTCTTT	many	TRBJ1-1	TRBV28	NA
CASSPLRGQETQYF	TGTGCCAGCAGCCCACTTCGGGGACAAGAGACCCAGTACTTC	NA	TRBJ2-5	TRBV3-1	NA
CSGGQVQETQYF	TGCAGCGGGGGACAGGTACAAGAGACCCAGTACTTC	many	TRBJ2-5	TRBV29-1	TRBD1
CATSRDRTGGETQYF	TGTGCCACCAGCAGGGATAGGACAGGGGGGGAGACCCAGTACTTC	few	TRBJ2-5	TRBV15	TRBD1
CASSPRGQGYEQYF	TGTGCCAGCTCACCGAGGGGACAGGGGTACGAGCAGTACTTC	few	TRBJ2-7	TRBV18	TRBD1
CASSYGEGTSTDTQYF	TGTGCCAGCAGCTATGGGGAGGGAACTAGCACAGATACGCAGTATTTT	few	TRBJ2-3	TRBV7-8	TRBD2
CSVGPGTDPGANVLTF	TGCAGCGTGGGACCGGGGACAGACCCTGGGGCCAACGTCCTGACTTTC	NA	TRBJ2-6	TRBV29-1	TRBD1
CASSLDRAGQPQHF	TGTGCCAGCAGCCTTGACAGGGCCGGTCAGCCCCAGCATTTT	NA	TRBJ1-5	TRBV7-8	TRBD1
CASSLTREINQPQHF	TGTGCCAGCAGTTTAACCCGGGAGATCAATCAGCCCCAGCATTTT	few	TRBJ1-5	TRBV12-3/TRBV12-4	NA
CASSLAAGNSPLHF	TGCGCCAGCAGCTTGGCCGCAGGGAATTCACCCCTCCACTTT	many	TRBJ1-6	TRBV5-1	NA
CASSWEVVSNQPQHF	TGTGCCAGCAGTTGGGAAGTCGTTAGCAATCAGCCCCAGCATTTT	few	TRBJ1-5	TRBV12-3/TRBV12-4	NA
CASSPPAGANTGELFF	TGTGCCAGCTCACCACCAGCGGGGGCCAACACCGGGGAGCTGTTTTTT	NA	TRBJ2-2	TRBV18	TRBD2
CASTQGDSTEAFF	TGTGCCAGCACGCAGGGGGATAGCACTGAAGCTTTCTTT	many	TRBJ1-1	TRBV3-1	TRBD1
CASSQGREVDTQYF	TGCGCCAGCAGCCAGGGGAGGGAAGTAGATACGCAGTATTTT	few	TRBJ2-3	TRBV10-1	NA
CASSYPGSDQPQHF	TGTGCCAGCAGTTACCCAGGATCAGATCAGCCCCAGCATTTT	medium-sized	TRBJ1-5	TRBV6-2/TRBV6-3	NA
CASRTPGNTIYF	TGTGCCAGCAGAACTCCAGGAAACACCATATATTTT	NA	TRBJ1-3	TRBV6-5	NA
CASSVASGTQPYEQYF	TGTGCCAGCAGCGTAGCTTCCGGGACACAACCTTACGAGCAGTACTTC	few	TRBJ2-7	TRBV9	NA
CASSLGGRVRGASETQYF	TGTGCCAGCAGCTTAGGAGGGAGGGTGCGCGGGGCTTCAGAGACCCAGTACTTC	NA	TRBJ2-5	TRBV11-2	TRBD2
CASSSGGAQRAEAFF	TGTGCCAGCAGTTCGGGGGGGGCCCAGAGGGCTGAAGCTTTCTTT	many	TRBJ1-1	TRBV6-2/TRBV6-3	NA
CASLNPGTTEAFF	TGTGCCAGCTTGAATCCCGGTACCACTGAAGCTTTCTTT	many	TRBJ1-1	TRBV7-6	NA
CSVLISGLNGYTF	TGCAGCGTTCTCATTTCAGGTCTCAATGGCTACACCTTC	many	TRBJ1-2	TRBV29-1	NA
CASSFEGGARYGYTF	TGTGCCAGCAGCTTTGAGGGAGGGGCGCGTTATGGCTACACCTTC	few	TRBJ1-2	TRBV7-3	NA
CASSLGPKNIQYF	TGTGCCAGCAGTTTGGGTCCCAAAAACATTCAGTACTTC	many	TRBJ2-4	TRBV6-5	NA
CASSSPGGGTEAFF	TGTGCCAGCAGTTCCCCAGGGGGCGGCACTGAAGCTTTCTTT	NA	TRBJ1-1	TRBV6-6	TRBD1
CASSPAPRGVYEQYF	TGCGCCAGCAGCCCAGCCCCCAGGGGAGTCTACGAGCAGTACTTC	many	TRBJ2-7	TRBV4-3	NA